One and the same sample provided the 26 T cell receptor beta chains below, sequenced in a study of T cells after posttransplantation cyclophosphamide. The method was immunoSEQ multiplex PCR; TCRdb's version includes in-frame clones alone and lacks a portion of them. The table shows under 25,000 clones, with roughly 70% occurring only once. A marrow graft followed busulfan-fludarabine conditioning, with cyclophosphamide on days +3 and +4. This sample comprised PBMCs, obtained after an allogeneic stem cell transplant with post-transplant cyclophosphamide. Receptor source: a male patient aged 25-45 years who received an allogeneic stem cell transplant from a related donor, was CMV-positive, and had acute GVHD only. Some T cells may originate from the graft donor.

This clone is a singleton in its sample. The J gene is TRBJ2-7, the V gene TRBV7-3; no clear D gene. Trimming took off 0 bases at V and 6 bases at J, with 15 bases between the two ends. Germline V gene lookup returns CDR1 SGHTA and CDR2 FQGTGA. The CDR3 totals 15 residues. CDR3 sequence reads: CASSLTSAPGSEQYF. For the CDR3, the DNA is TGTGCCAGCAGCTTAACGTCCGCTCCCGGTAGCGAGCAGTACTTC.

The rearrangement uses TRBV5-1 and TRBJ2-7; TRBD1 aligns across 7 bases. Trimming removed 5 bases from V and 2 bases from J; junction bases left unmatched: 4. This CDR3 spans 13 amino acids. Germline CDR1 is SGHRS and CDR2 is YFSETQ. The CDR3 region is CASREGAAYEQYF. The CDR3 DNA reads as TGCGCCAGCAGAGAGGGGGCCGCCTACGAGCAGTACTTC.

The chain recombines TRBV2 with TRBJ2-5, with 10 bases lining up with TRBD1. The CDR3 runs to 14 residues. Trimming removed 10 bases from V and 7 bases from J; junction bases left unmatched: 12. Germline CDR1 SNHLY, CDR2 FYNNEI. CDR3 DNA: TGTGCCACCGACCGGAAGGGACAGGGGTGGACCCAGTACTTC. Residues: CATDRKGQGWTQYF. The variable domain in full, with the rest retrieved from reference TRBV2 and TRBJ2-5, is EPEVTQTPSHQVTQMGQEVILRCVPISNHLYFYWYRQILGQKVEFLVSFYNNEISEKSEIFDDQFSVERPDGSNFTLKIRSTKLEDSAMYFCATDRKGQGWTQYFGPGTRLLVL.

In nucleotides, the CDR3 is TGTGCCAGCAGTTTATCGGGACAGGGGATAGGGCAGCCCCAGCATTTT. Encoded protein: CASSLSGQGIGQPQHF. V gene TRBV27 combines with J gene TRBJ1-5; 10 bases are shared with TRBD1. CDR1 MNHEY and CDR2 SMNVEV come from the germline V gene (reference sequence). CDR3 length equals 16 residues. Losses at the gene ends were 0 bases for V and 7 bases for J; bases not matched to a gene: 6.

V is TRBV9 and J is TRBJ1-2; D is possibly TRBD1 (5 bases). Germline values: CDR1 SGDLS, CDR2 YYNGEE. Trimming pared 0 bases from V and 8 bases from J, leaving 8 bases between. This CDR3 region has 12 residues. The CDR3 coding sequence is TGTGCCAGCAGCGTAGAAGGGGTCGGCTACACCTTC. It translates to CASSVEGVGYTF.

This clone appeared many times. At one of its ends the junction is not consistent with the germline gene, which may arise from a read error. Other DNA sequences of this sample code for an identical CDR3. The rearrangement joins TRBV7-9 to TRBJ1-6; no reliable D call. Germline values: CDR1 SEHNR, CDR2 FQNEAQ (reference sequence). This CDR3 is 14 amino acids long. CDR3 coding DNA: TGCGCCAGCAGCCATTTGACTTATAATTCACCCCTCCACTTT. Protein: CASSHLTYNSPLHF.

The chain has TRBV30 and TRBJ2-1; D is undetermined. Trimming cost V 0 bases and J 7 bases, with 10 bases left between them. CDR1 and CDR2 (germline): GTSNPN, SVGIG (reference sequence). The CDR3 loop spans 13 amino acids. In nucleotides, the CDR3 is TGTGCCTGGAGTGTATCATCGGTAAATGAGCAGTTCTTC. Its protein product is CAWSVSSVNEQFF.

This chain uses TRBV4-3 with TRBJ2-5, with TRBD2 identical over 11 bases. Germline-derived CDR1 and CDR2 are LGHNA and YSLEER. The CDR3 is made up of 17 amino acids. The V segment lost 1 base and the J segment 5 bases; nucleotides outside the gene matches: 9. For the CDR3, the DNA is TGCGCCAGCAGCCAAGGATCGTCTAGCGGGGGGAGCGAGACCCAGTACTTC. It yields the protein CASSQGSSSGGSETQYF.

The rearrangement links TRBV28 to TRBJ1-5; 8 nucleotides align to TRBD1. Germline V gives CDR1 MDHEN, CDR2 SYDVKM. This CDR3 is built from 16 residues. V was clipped by 3 bases and J by 7 bases; unmatched bases: 11. As DNA, the CDR3 is TGTGCCAGCAGTTTTCTCCAGGGGGCGCAGGGACAGCCCCAGCATTTT. It is translated as CASSFLQGAQGQPQHF.

This clone appeared a few times. This chain links TRBV5-1 with TRBJ2-2; perhaps TRBD2 as D (7 bases). V was cut by 3 bases and J by 5 bases, with 14 bases left in between. This CDR3 spans 15 amino acids. CDR1 and CDR2 (germline): SGHRS, YFSETQ. CDR3 sequence: CASSSEGGRTGELFF. The DNA of the CDR3 is TGCGCCAGCAGCTCCGAGGGGGGGAGGACCGGGGAGCTGTTTTTT.

This clone has a handful of counts. The J gene is TRBJ1-2, the V gene TRBV7-9; D not resolved. The CDR3 runs 15 residues. V was cut by 5 bases and J by 0 bases, with 13 bases left in between. CDR1 is SEHNR, CDR2 FQNEAQ, per germline (reference sequence). CDR3 in amino acids: CASSPGLSANYGYTF. In DNA form, the CDR3 reads TGTGCCAGCAGCCCAGGCCTCTCAGCTAACTATGGCTACACCTTC.

This clone showed up just once. The chain joins TRBV7-9 to TRBJ2-7; D may be TRBD1 (6 bases). This CDR3 has 14 residues. V shed 1 base and J shed 4 bases, with 11 bases lying between them. CDR1 SEHNR and CDR2 FQNEAQ come from the germline V gene (reference sequence). CDR3 in DNA: TGTGCCAGCAGCTTAGACTGGGACACTTACGAGCAGTACTTC. Residues: CASSLDWDTYEQYF. The full variable domain, rest sourced from reference TRBV7-9 and TRBJ2-7, is DTGVSQNPRHKITKRGQNVTFRCDPISEHNRLYWYRQTLGQGPEFLTYFQNEAQLEKSRLLSDRFSAERPKGSFSTLEIQRTEQGDSAMYLCASSLDWDTYEQYFGPGTRLTVT.

The CDR3 sequence is CASRQGASGANVLTF. The CDR3 DNA is TGTGCCAGCAGGCAGGGGGCGTCTGGGGCCAACGTCCTGACTTTC. This chain links TRBV11-2 with TRBJ2-6; 8 bases fit TRBD1. The length of the CDR3 is 15 residues. Germline V gene sequence: CDR1 SGHAT, CDR2 FQNNGV. J was trimmed by 1 base and V by 6 bases; bases with no gene match: 2.

This clone was counted a single time. V gene TRBV27 combines with J gene TRBJ1-5; D remains unclear. The CDR3 is 13 amino acids. The V gene's germline CDR1 is MNHEY and CDR2 SMNVEV (reference sequence). Trimming cost V 6 bases and J 0 bases, with 6 bases left between them. CDR3 region: CASSRYSNQPQHF. CDR3 bases: TGTGCCAGCAGCCGTTATAGCAATCAGCCCCAGCATTTT.

The chain joins TRBV7-9 to TRBJ1-1; 10 bases align to TRBD1. The CDR3 spans 16 residues. Germline assignment: CDR1 SEHNR and CDR2 FQNEAQ (reference sequence). The V and J ends lost 3 bases and 0 bases, in that order; junction bases with no gene match: 4. This CDR3 reads CASSLPGQGMNTEAFF. As DNA, the CDR3 is TGTGCCAGCAGCTTGCCGGGACAGGGGATGAACACTGAAGCTTTCTTT.

The J gene is TRBJ1-1, the V gene TRBV19; tentative D call: TRBD1 (5 bases). CDR3 size: 13 residues. From germline, CDR1 is LNHDA and CDR2 SQIVND (reference sequence). The V gene lost 4 bases and the J gene lost 10 bases, with 16 bases spanning the gap. The DNA for the CDR3 is TGTGCCAGTAGTACGGAGGGGACCTGGGTAGCTTTCTTT. Protein product: CASSTEGTWVAFF.

The chain combines TRBV19 with TRBJ2-3; D possibly corresponds to TRBD1 (6 bases). The CDR3 length is 14 residues. Germline lookup yields CDR1 LNHDA and CDR2 SQIVND (reference sequence). V lost 6 bases, J lost 2 bases, and 12 bases lay in between. The CDR3 sequence: CASRATGNTDTQYF. The CDR3 bases are TGTGCCAGTAGGGCCACAGGGAACACAGATACGCAGTATTTT.

This chain connects TRBV9 to TRBJ1-2; perhaps TRBD1 as D (6 bases). This CDR3 is built from 17 residues. The germline V and J ends were trimmed by 0 bases and 8 bases, with 23 bases remaining between them. The germline gives CDR1 SGDLS, CDR2 YYNGEE. The CDR3 reads CASSVATDPLTGGGYTF. The CDR3 DNA follows: TGTGCCAGCAGCGTAGCTACTGATCCACTGACAGGTGGAGGCTACACCTTC.

The chain carries TRBV27 and TRBJ2-2; 9 positions agree with TRBD1. V was pared by 5 bases and J by 5 bases, with 6 bases of the junction left unmatched. This CDR3 region has 15 residues. Germline-derived CDR1 and CDR2 are MNHEY and SMNVEV (reference sequence). CDR3 residues: CASSRQGVQTGELFF. As DNA, the CDR3 is TGTGCCAGCAGTCGACAGGGGGTTCAGACCGGGGAGCTGTTTTTT.

This chain links TRBV29-1 with TRBJ1-1, with TRBD1 matching 9 bases. CDR3 size: 14 residues. Germline V gene data show CDR1 as SQVTM and CDR2 as ANQGSEA. V lost 5 bases, J lost 4 bases, and 8 bases stayed unmatched. CDR3 residues: CSVQTGGAVTEAFF. CDR3 in DNA: TGCAGCGTTCAAACAGGGGGCGCCGTCACTGAAGCTTTCTTT.

The gene calls are TRBV27 and TRBJ2-1; D unresolved. Trimming pared 3 bases from V and 0 bases from J, leaving 12 bases between. CDR3 size: 16 residues. Germline CDR1 is MNHEY and CDR2 is SMNVEV (reference sequence). CDR3 region: CASSLSLMSSYNEQFF. The CDR3 nucleotides are TGTGCCAGCAGTTTGTCCCTCATGAGCTCCTACAATGAGCAGTTCTTC.

V gene TRBV9 combines with J gene TRBJ1-5; D unresolved. Germline CDR1 is SGDLS and CDR2 is YYNGEE. The length of the CDR3 is 16 residues. V gave up 0 bases and J gave up 2 bases, with 12 bases separating them. The CDR3: CASSVAAVCGNQPQHF. In nucleotides, the CDR3 is TGTGCCAGCAGCGTAGCGGCGGTTTGCGGCAATCAGCCCCAGCATTTT.

The chain couples TRBV11-2 to TRBJ1-3, with a weak D call TRBD1 (6 bases). There are 16 residues in the CDR3. Germline CDR1 reads SGHAT; CDR2 reads FQNNGV. The V and J ends lost 5 bases and 0 bases respectively, with 14 bases between them. CDR3 sequence reads: CASSPRTDPSGNTIYF. CDR3 nucleotide sequence: TGTGCCAGCAGCCCTCGGACAGATCCCTCTGGAAACACCATATATTTT.

The chain has TRBV11-2 and TRBJ1-3; D unresolved. Looked up from germline, CDR1 is SGHAT and CDR2 is FQNNGV. This CDR3 is built from 17 residues. Trimming removed 1 base from V and 0 bases from J, with 13 bases in between. The CDR3 protein is CASSLVRGFFSGNTIYF. Here the CDR3 DNA reads TGTGCCAGCAGCTTAGTGCGGGGTTTCTTCTCTGGAAACACCATATATTTT.

This chain joins TRBV29-1 and TRBJ1-1; D is possibly TRBD1 (5 bases). This CDR3 has 13 residues. Looked up from germline, CDR1 is SQVTM and CDR2 is ANQGSEA. V gave up 7 bases and J gave up 4 bases, with 16 bases separating them. CDR3 region: CSADTGTGTEAFF. The CDR3 nucleotides read TGCAGCGCCGACACCGGGACTGGCACTGAAGCTTTCTTT.

This clone has at least ten counts. The chain carries TRBV23-1 and TRBJ1-2; maybe TRBD1 (5 bases). TRBV23-1 is filed as an ORF, its function uncertain. There are 11 residues in the CDR3. V was pared by 9 bases and J by 7 bases, with 12 bases between. CDR3 sequence: CASPGKPGYTF. Written as DNA, the CDR3 is TGCGCCAGTCCAGGGAAACCTGGCTACACCTTC.